This T cell receptor beta chain stems from a study of blood T cells in healthy people across ages. A second PCR, run for roughly 6 to 11 cycles, used a sample-barcoded 5' primer plus a J-beta primer mix. TCRdb processed the 5' RACE reads anew with MiXCR; each CDR3 protein has one entry. The table has around 1,700,000 distinct CDR3 sequences, 28% seen once. Every donor gave ten milliliters of peripheral blood. Isolated PBMCs totaled at least 6 million in each sample. Points on this clonotype: The junction and the germline gene differ at one end; a read error may be behind it.

The TCR sequence derives from a young woman in good health. The specimen sequenced was blood.

The CDR3 here is CSVAVRDTRYF. CDR3 bases: TGCAGCGTTGCGGTCCGAGATACGCGGTATTTT. V usage is TRBV29-1 and J usage is TRBJ2-3, with D hard to call. The CDR3 sequence is 11 residues long. CDR1 SQVTM and CDR2 ANQGSEA come from the germline V gene.